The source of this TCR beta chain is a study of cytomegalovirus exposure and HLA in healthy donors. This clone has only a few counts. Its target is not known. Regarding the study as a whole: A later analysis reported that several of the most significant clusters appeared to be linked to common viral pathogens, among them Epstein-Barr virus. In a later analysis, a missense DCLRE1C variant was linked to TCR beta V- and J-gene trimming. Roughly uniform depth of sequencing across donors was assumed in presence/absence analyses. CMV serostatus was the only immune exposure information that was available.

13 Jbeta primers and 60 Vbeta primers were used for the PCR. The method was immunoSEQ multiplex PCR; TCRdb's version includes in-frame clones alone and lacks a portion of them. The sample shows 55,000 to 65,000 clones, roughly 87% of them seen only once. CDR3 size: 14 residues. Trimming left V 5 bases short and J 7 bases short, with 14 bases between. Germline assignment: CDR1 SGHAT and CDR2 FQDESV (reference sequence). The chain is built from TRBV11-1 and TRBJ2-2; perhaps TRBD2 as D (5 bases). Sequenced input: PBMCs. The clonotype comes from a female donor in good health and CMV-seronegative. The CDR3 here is CASSPNRRNGELFF. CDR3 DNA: TGTGCCAGCAGCCCCAACCGGAGGAACGGGGAGCTGTTTTTT.